Shown below are 24 T cell receptor beta chains from a single sample sequenced in a study of blood T cell repertoires in COVID-19. Data came from immunoSEQ multiplex PCR; TCRdb stores just in-frame clones and leaves some out. The sample carries a few hundred thousand clones, roughly 87% recorded once. The specimen sequenced was PBMCs or T cells enriched from blood (not recorded which). Source of these receptors: a woman between 25 and 40 years old who had recovered from COVID-19.

A note on this clone: At the DNA level, this CDR3 is encoded by other sequences in the same sample as well. V is TRBV18 and J is TRBJ1-2; D call uncertain. V lost 3 bases to trimming and J lost 5 bases, with 10 bases between them. The CDR3 spans 13 residues. Looked up from germline, CDR1 is KGHSH and CDR2 is LQKENI. This CDR3 reads CASSPGEEYGYTF. DNA of the CDR3: TGTGCCAGCTCACCTGGGGAGGAATATGGCTACACCTTC.

V usage is TRBV3-1 (or the pseudogene TRBV3-2) and J usage is TRBJ1-1; 7 bases match TRBD1. The CDR3 covers 15 residues. Germline V gene sequence: CDR1 LGHDT, CDR2 YNNKEL (reference sequence). V shed 5 bases and J 7 bases; nucleotides not matched to a gene: 13. The CDR3 here is CASSSREGAGGEAFF. The CDR3 DNA reads as TGTGCCAGCAGCTCCAGGGAAGGGGCAGGGGGTGAAGCTTTCTTT.

The CDR3 protein is CAWSVQPGTGELFF. Here the CDR3 DNA reads TGTGCCTGGAGTGTACAGCCTGGCACCGGGGAGCTGTTTTTT. The rearrangement joins TRBV30 to TRBJ2-2; D unresolved. CDR1 is GTSNPN, CDR2 SVGIG, per germline (reference sequence). The V end was cut by 0 bases, the J end by 4 bases, with 9 bases between. The CDR3 is 14 residues long.

CDR3 in amino acids: CASSLIRDSPLHF. CDR3 in DNA: TGTGCCAGCAGCTTAATTCGGGATTCACCCCTCCACTTT. The chain recombines TRBV11-3 with TRBJ1-6; D is ambiguous. This CDR3 spans 13 amino acids. Germline V CDR1 and CDR2: SGHNT, YENEEA. V lost 2 bases and J lost 8, with 7 bases in between.

In DNA form, the CDR3 reads TGCGCCAGCAGCTTGTCCCCCCGGGAACTAGCGGGCCCAAGCACAGATACGCAGTATTTT. Protein: CASSLSPRELAGPSTDTQYF. This chain connects TRBV5-1 to TRBJ2-3; TRBD2 aligns across 9 bases. Trimming cost V 1 base and J 0 bases; bases outside gene matches: 15. Per the germline V gene, CDR1 is SGHRS and CDR2 is YFSETQ. CDR3 length: 20 amino acids.

This clone was seen a handful of times. The rearrangement links TRBV3-1 (or the pseudogene TRBV3-2) to TRBJ1-2, with 7 nucleotides matching TRBD1. V was clipped by 7 bases and J by 8 bases; unmatched bases: 13. The CDR3 consists of 14 residues. Looked up from germline, CDR1 is LGHDT and CDR2 is YNNKEL (reference sequence). CDR3 sequence: CASTLTGWSTGYTF. In DNA, the CDR3 is TGTGCCAGCACTCTGACAGGGTGGTCTACCGGCTACACCTTC.

CDR3 nucleotide sequence: TGTGCCAGCAGCTTAGTGGGGGCGGGCTTGGGTGAAAAACTGTTTTTT. As protein: CASSLVGAGLGEKLFF. The chain carries TRBV7-2 and TRBJ1-4; D may be TRBD1 (6 bases). Trimming removed 1 base from V and 7 bases from J, with 16 bases in between. Germline V gene sequence: CDR1 SGHTA, CDR2 FQGNSA. CDR3 length: 16 amino acids.

The chain is built from TRBV27 and TRBJ2-4; tentatively, D is TRBD2 (7 bases). Germline V gene lookup returns CDR1 MNHEY and CDR2 SMNVEV (reference sequence). This CDR3 is 15 amino acids long. V dropped 6 bases and J dropped 8 bases, with 20 bases sitting between them. The chain's CDR3 is CASRNRVGAGDIQYF. The CDR3 nucleotides read TGTGCCAGCAGAAATAGGGTGGGGGCGGGAGACATTCAGTACTTC.

Comments on this clone: Other DNA sequences of this sample code for an identical CDR3. The CDR3 sequence is CSVEGLAGGRDTQYF. CDR3 sequence (DNA): TGCAGCGTTGAAGGACTAGCGGGAGGGAGAGATACGCAGTATTTT. The chain joins TRBV29-1 to TRBJ2-3; 14 nucleotides align to TRBD2. V dropped 1 base and J dropped 5; count of bases not matched to a gene: 2. Germline lookup yields CDR1 SQVTM and CDR2 ANQGSEA. The CDR3 has 15 residues.

CDR3 loop: CASSITVRSSYEQYF. CDR3 nucleotides: TGTGCCAGTAGTATAACAGTCCGAAGCTCCTACGAGCAGTACTTC. The rearrangement uses TRBV19 and TRBJ2-7; D is unclear. V shed 2 bases and J shed 0 bases, with 11 bases lying between them. This CDR3 is 15 amino acids long. Germline V gene sequence: CDR1 LNHDA, CDR2 SQIVND (reference sequence).

The chain carries TRBV10-1 and TRBJ1-1; 9 bases fit TRBD1. This CDR3 has 14 residues. Trimming at V came to 6 bases and at J to 1 base, leaving 3 bases not matched to a gene. The germline gives CDR1 WNHNN, CDR2 SYGVQD (reference sequence). The DNA of the CDR3 is TGCGCCAGCAGCCCGGGACAGGGGAACACTGAAGCTTTCTTT. Protein: CASSPGQGNTEAFF.

The rearrangement joins TRBV5-1 to TRBJ2-2; 9 bases align to TRBD2. This CDR3 has 15 residues. Germline trimming cut 0 bases from V and 7 bases from J; bases unmatched to any gene: 4. The germline V gene encodes CDR1 SGHRS and CDR2 YFSETQ. CDR3 in amino acids: CASSLETSGFGELFF. The DNA of the CDR3 is TGCGCCAGCAGCTTGGAAACTAGCGGGTTCGGGGAGCTGTTTTTT.

The rearrangement uses TRBV28 and TRBJ2-1; D is unclear. Germline V gene data show CDR1 as MDHEN and CDR2 as SYDVKM. CDR3 length: 15 residues. Trimming cost V 4 bases and J 6 bases, with 16 bases left between them. The CDR3, as DNA: TGTGCCAGCAGTTCACCCCCGAGAGGAATCAATGAGCAGTTCTTC. Its translation: CASSSPPRGINEQFF.

The V and J genes are TRBV5-1 and TRBJ2-3; 10 bases align to TRBD2. Germline values: CDR1 SGHRS, CDR2 YFSETQ. J gave up 0 bases and V 0 bases, and 10 bases lay outside the gene matches. The CDR3 length is 19 residues. CDR3: CASSLVLAGASTSTDTQYF. CDR3 nucleotide sequence: TGCGCCAGCAGCTTGGTGCTAGCGGGGGCCTCTACTAGCACAGATACGCAGTATTTT.

The V call is TRBV27, the J call TRBJ2-7; D gene ambiguous. Looked up from germline, CDR1 is MNHEY and CDR2 is SMNVEV (reference sequence). V lost 0 bases to trimming and J lost 0 bases, with 6 bases between them. The CDR3 runs 14 residues. The CDR3 region is CASSLSDNSYEQYF. The CDR3 DNA sequence: TGTGCCAGCAGTTTATCTGACAACTCCTACGAGCAGTACTTC.

The chain couples TRBV4-1 to TRBJ2-7, with D possibly matching TRBD2 (6 bases). V dropped 8 bases and J dropped 7 bases, with 18 bases sitting between them. The germline V gene encodes CDR1 MGHRA and CDR2 YSYEKL. The CDR3 consists of 13 residues. CDR3 amino acids: CASGTGDVGEQYF. The CDR3 coding sequence is TGCGCCAGCGGGACGGGGGATGTAGGTGAGCAGTACTTC.

The chain couples TRBV15 to TRBJ1-2; unclear D gene. The CDR3 is 13 amino acids. Trimming shortened V by 5 bases and J by 4 bases, and 11 bases separated the two germline ends. Germline CDR1 reads LNHNV; CDR2 reads YYDKDF (reference sequence). CDR3 sequence: CATSAGRSYGYTF. CDR3 nucleotides: TGTGCCACCAGCGCAGGTCGCTCCTATGGCTACACCTTC.

The table lists this clone with many counts. This same CDR3 is encoded by further DNA sequences in the sample. The chain carries TRBV3-1 (or the pseudogene TRBV3-2) and TRBJ1-2; TRBD1 agrees at 7 bases. Trimming removed 0 bases from V and 2 bases from J; junction bases left unmatched: 6. Germline values: CDR1 LGHDT, CDR2 YNNKEL (reference sequence). The CDR3 sequence is 16 residues long. This CDR3 is CASSQEALQGNYGYTF. The CDR3 nucleotides read TGTGCCAGCAGCCAAGAGGCCCTACAGGGGAACTATGGCTACACCTTC.

This clone showed up just a few times. The gene calls are TRBV28 and TRBJ2-7; D uncertain. This CDR3 region has 12 residues. V was trimmed by 1 base and J by 2 bases, leaving 3 bases between them. CDR1 MDHEN and CDR2 SYDVKM come from the germline V gene. The CDR3 here is CASSLSTYEQYF. CDR3 nucleotide sequence: TGTGCCAGCAGTTTATCCACCTACGAGCAGTACTTC. The full variable domain, with the rest looked up from reference TRBV28 and TRBJ2-7, is DVKVTQSSRYLVKRTGEKVFLECVQDMDHENMFWYRQDPGLGLRLIYFSYDVKMKEKGDIPEGYSVSREKKERFSLILESASTNQTSMYLCASSLSTYEQYFGPGTRLTVT.

V is TRBV7-9 and J is TRBJ2-7; 10 positions match TRBD2. V lost 5 bases to trimming and J lost 1 base; unmatched junction nucleotides: 5. The CDR3 sequence is 15 residues long. Germline V gene sequence: CDR1 SEHNR, CDR2 FQNEAQ (reference sequence). CDR3 in amino acids: CASSTRTSGSYEQYF. CDR3 coding DNA: TGTGCCAGCAGCACTCGGACTAGCGGATCCTACGAGCAGTACTTC.

The count of this clone is one. The chain links TRBV7-9 to TRBJ2-1; 10 bases align to TRBD2. V trimming: 5 bases; J trimming: 2 bases; junction bases outside the gene matches: 3. This CDR3 has 15 residues. Germline CDR1 SEHNR, CDR2 FQNEAQ (reference sequence). CDR3 nucleotides: TGTGCCAGCAGCGAAACTAGCGGGGCCTACAATGAGCAGTTCTTC. It translates to CASSETSGAYNEQFF.

This sequence joins TRBV30 and TRBJ1-2, with 7 positions matching TRBD1. The J segment lost 2 bases and the V segment lost 5 bases, leaving 2 bases of the junction unmatched. The CDR3 sequence is 12 residues long. Germline CDR1 and CDR2: GTSNPN and SVGIG (reference sequence). The CDR3 DNA reads as TGTGCCTGGGACAGGGACAACTATGGCTACACCTTC. This encodes CAWDRDNYGYTF.

This chain links TRBV5-6 with TRBJ2-5; TRBD2 might be the D (5 bases). Germline V gives CDR1 SGHDT, CDR2 YYEEEE. This CDR3 spans 13 amino acids. V gave up 4 bases and J gave up 5 bases, with 12 bases separating them. The CDR3 loop reads CASSSGLRETQYF. The CDR3 DNA reads as TGTGCCAGCAGCAGCGGACTGAGGGAGACCCAGTACTTC. Using reference TRBV5-6 and TRBJ2-5 for the parts outside the CDR3, the full variable domain is DAGVTQSPTHLIKTRGQQVTLRCSPKSGHDTVSWYQQALGQGPQFIFQYYEEEERQRGNFPDRFSGHQFPNYSSELNVNALLLGDSALYLCASSSGLRETQYFGPGTRLLVL.

The J gene is TRBJ2-5, the V gene TRBV19, with 7 nucleotides matching TRBD1. V lost 5 bases to trimming and J lost 5 bases; unmatched junction nucleotides: 11. Germline V gene sequence: CDR1 LNHDA, CDR2 SQIVND (reference sequence). The CDR3 is made up of 15 amino acids. The CDR3 sequence: CASSLRQGRTETQYF. Here the CDR3 DNA reads TGTGCCAGTAGTTTACGACAGGGTAGGACGGAGACCCAGTACTTC. Filled out from reference TRBV19 and TRBJ2-5, the complete variable domain reads DGGITQSPKYLFRKEGQNVTLSCEQNLNHDAMYWYRQDPGQGLRLIYYSQIVNDFQKGDIAEGYSVSREKKESFPLTVTSAQKNPTAFYLCASSLRQGRTETQYFGPGTRLLVL.